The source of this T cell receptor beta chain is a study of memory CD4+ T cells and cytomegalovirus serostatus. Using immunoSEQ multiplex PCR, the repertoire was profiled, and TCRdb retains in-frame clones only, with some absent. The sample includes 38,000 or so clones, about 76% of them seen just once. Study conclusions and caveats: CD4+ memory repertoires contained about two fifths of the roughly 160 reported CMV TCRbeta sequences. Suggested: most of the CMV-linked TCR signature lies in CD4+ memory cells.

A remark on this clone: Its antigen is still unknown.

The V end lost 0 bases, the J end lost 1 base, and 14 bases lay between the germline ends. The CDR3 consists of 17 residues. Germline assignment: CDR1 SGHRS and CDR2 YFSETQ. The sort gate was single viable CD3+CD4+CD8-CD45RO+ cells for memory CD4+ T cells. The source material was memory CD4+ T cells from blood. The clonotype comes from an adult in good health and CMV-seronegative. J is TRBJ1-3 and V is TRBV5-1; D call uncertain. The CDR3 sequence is CASSLGVAGPSGNTIYF. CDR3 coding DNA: TGCGCCAGCAGCTTGGGGGTCGCTGGGCCGTCTGGAAACACCATATATTTT.